These T cell receptor beta chains were read from a single sample in a study of cytomegalovirus exposure and HLA in healthy donors. TCRdb's copy holds only in-frame clones and misses some; the assay was immunoSEQ multiplex PCR. The sample holds 150,000 to 200,000 clones, approximately 84% seen once. The sequenced sample was PBMCs. The receptors here all came from a man younger than 35 in good health and CMV-seropositive. Both conserved end residues are part of each CDR3. The order of the fields is clone size, D gene, CDR3 length, V gene, J gene, CDR3 DNA, CDR3 protein. A D gene is named only where the DNA matches it firmly. Not all rows give a size; the values are once, few, many and, for expanded clones, a class.

NA	TRBD1	14	TRBV18	TRBJ2-7	TGTGCCAGCTCACCGGGACAGAAAACCTACGAGCAGTACTTC	CASSPGQKTYEQYF
NA	TRBD1	15	TRBV9	TRBJ1-5	TGTGCCAGCAGCGAGACAGGGGGCCCGGATCAGCCCCAGCATTTT	CASSETGGPDQPQHF
once	TRBD2	15	TRBV27	TRBJ2-5	TGTGCCAGCAGTCCATCCACTAGCGGTCAAGAGACCCAGTACTTC	CASSPSTSGQETQYF
NA	NA	13	TRBV5-1	TRBJ1-1	TGCGCCAGCAGACAAGTGTCCAGCACTGAAGCTTTCTTT	CASRQVSSTEAFF
NA	TRBD2	16	TRBV7-2	TRBJ2-2	TGTGCCAGCAGCTATACTAGCGGGAGACGGACCGGGGAGCTGTTTTTT	CASSYTSGRRTGELFF
NA	TRBD2	13	TRBV28	TRBJ2-5	TGTGCCAGCAGTTTACTGCGGGGGGAGACCCAGTACTTC	CASSLLRGETQYF
NA	NA	14	TRBV7-2	TRBJ1-5	TGTGCCAGCAGCTGGGAGGGAGGTGATCAGCCCCAGCATTTT	CASSWEGGDQPQHF
NA	NA	15	TRBV5-6	TRBJ1-3	TGTGCCAGCAGCTTGGGAGGGTCGGACGGAAACACCATATATTTT	CASSLGGSDGNTIYF
NA	TRBD1	15	TRBV10-3	TRBJ2-7	TGTGCCATCAGCCCCCGGGACAGCAGCTCCTACGAGCAGTACTTC	CAISPRDSSSYEQYF
NA	NA	16	TRBV7-3	TRBJ2-3	TGTGCCAGCAGCTTACGGGTGGCGGGACGCACAGATACGCAGTATTTT	CASSLRVAGRTDTQYF